This entry features one TCR beta chain sequence. Its target is unknown. This may come from a read error, since a much larger clone is one base off. Unique molecular identifiers were used in preparing the TCRbeta library. TCRdb analysed the PCR reads with MiXCR anew, one entry per CDR3 protein. The sample comprises some 140,000 distinct CDR3 sequences, about 9.9% of which are singletons, and 24% rests with the top ten. This specimen belongs to a study of T-cell reconstitution after alpha-beta-depleted transplantation in children. The CDR3 runs 15 residues. The V gene's germline CDR1 is DFQATT and CDR2 SNEGSKA (reference sequence). Study outcomes and limitations: Diversity of TCRbeta at day 60 was high in some patients, arising from surviving recipient T cells and thymic progenitors. About two months after transplant, alpha-beta T cells reportedly came from several hundred expanded graft clones. Newly produced T cells mostly accounted for T-cell counts and diversity one year post-transplant.

This TCR came from a girl under three years old who had a stem cell transplant for combined immunodeficiency, so the T cells may come from the graft donor. The sample here was PBMCs, mostly from graft donor cells, taken 180 days after TCRalphabeta/CD19-depleted stem cell transplant. The chain combines TRBV20-1 with TRBJ1-2, with D perhaps matching TRBD1 (6 bases). In DNA, the CDR3 is TGCAGTGCTTCGGGGCGGACAGTCCTTTACTATGGCCACACCTTC. As protein: CSASGRTVLYYGHTF.